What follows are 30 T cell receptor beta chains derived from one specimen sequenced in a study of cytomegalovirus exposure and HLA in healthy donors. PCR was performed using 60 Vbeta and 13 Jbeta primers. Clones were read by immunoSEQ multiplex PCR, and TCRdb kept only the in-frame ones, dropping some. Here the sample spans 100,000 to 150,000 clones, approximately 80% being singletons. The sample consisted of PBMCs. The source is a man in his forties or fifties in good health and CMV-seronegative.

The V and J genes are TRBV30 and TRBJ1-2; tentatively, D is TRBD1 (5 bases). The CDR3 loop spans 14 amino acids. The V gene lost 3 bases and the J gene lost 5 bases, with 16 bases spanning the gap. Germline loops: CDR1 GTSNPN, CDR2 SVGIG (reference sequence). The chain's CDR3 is CAWRRWGEVYGYTF. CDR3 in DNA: TGTGCCTGGAGGAGATGGGGCGAAGTATATGGCTACACCTTC.

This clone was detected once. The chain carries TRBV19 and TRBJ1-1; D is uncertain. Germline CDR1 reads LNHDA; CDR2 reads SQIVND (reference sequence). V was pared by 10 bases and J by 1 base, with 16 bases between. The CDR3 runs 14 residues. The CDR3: CAISIGSPNTEAFF. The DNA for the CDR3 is TGTGCCATCAGTATCGGTTCCCCGAACACTGAAGCTTTCTTT.

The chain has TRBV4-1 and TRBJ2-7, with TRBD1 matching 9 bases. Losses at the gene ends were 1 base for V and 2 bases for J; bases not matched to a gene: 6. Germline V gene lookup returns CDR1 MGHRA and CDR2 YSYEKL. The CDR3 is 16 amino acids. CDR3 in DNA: TGCGCCAGCAGCCAAGTAAAGGGACAGGGCCCCTACGAGCAGTACTTC. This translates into CASSQVKGQGPYEQYF.

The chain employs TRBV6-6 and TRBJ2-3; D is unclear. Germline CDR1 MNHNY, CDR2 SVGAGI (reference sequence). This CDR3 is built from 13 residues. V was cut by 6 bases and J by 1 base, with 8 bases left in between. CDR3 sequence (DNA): TGTGCCAGCAGATCCTCCGGCACAGATACGCAGTATTTT. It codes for CASRSSGTDTQYF.

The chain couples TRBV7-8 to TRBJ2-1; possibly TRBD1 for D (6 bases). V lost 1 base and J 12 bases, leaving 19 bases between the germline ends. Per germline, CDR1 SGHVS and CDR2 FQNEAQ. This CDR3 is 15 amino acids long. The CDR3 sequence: CASSLGRQAQGGQFF. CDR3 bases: TGTGCCAGCAGCTTAGGGAGACAGGCCCAGGGCGGGCAGTTCTTC.

The CDR3 loop reads CASSPRLAPGANEQFF. As DNA, the CDR3 is TGTGCCAGCAGCCCCAGACTAGCGCCAGGTGCCAATGAGCAGTTCTTC. V and J are TRBV11-2 and TRBJ2-1, with 8 bases fitting TRBD2. CDR3 length: 16 residues. Looked up from germline, CDR1 is SGHAT and CDR2 is FQNNGV. V gave up 5 bases and J gave up 6 bases; unmatched junction bases: 12.

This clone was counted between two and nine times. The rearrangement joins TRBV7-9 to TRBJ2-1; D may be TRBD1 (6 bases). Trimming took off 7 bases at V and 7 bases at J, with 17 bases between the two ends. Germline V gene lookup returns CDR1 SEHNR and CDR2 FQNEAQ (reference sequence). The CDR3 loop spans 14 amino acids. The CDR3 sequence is CASNPQGIRNEQFF. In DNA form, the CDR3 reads TGTGCCAGCAACCCCCAGGGGATTCGGAATGAGCAGTTCTTC.

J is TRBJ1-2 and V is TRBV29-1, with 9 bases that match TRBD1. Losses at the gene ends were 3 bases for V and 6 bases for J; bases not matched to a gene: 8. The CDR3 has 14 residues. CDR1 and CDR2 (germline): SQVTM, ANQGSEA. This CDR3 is CSVDPGQGVNGYTF. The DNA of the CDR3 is TGCAGCGTTGATCCGGGACAGGGAGTGAATGGCTACACCTTC.

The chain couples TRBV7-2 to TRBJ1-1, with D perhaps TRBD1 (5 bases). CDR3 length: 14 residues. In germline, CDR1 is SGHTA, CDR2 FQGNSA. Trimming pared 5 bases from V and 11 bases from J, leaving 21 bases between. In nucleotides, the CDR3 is TGTGCCAGCAGCCCCACACAGGTAAAGATCGCGGCTTTCTTT. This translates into CASSPTQVKIAAFF.

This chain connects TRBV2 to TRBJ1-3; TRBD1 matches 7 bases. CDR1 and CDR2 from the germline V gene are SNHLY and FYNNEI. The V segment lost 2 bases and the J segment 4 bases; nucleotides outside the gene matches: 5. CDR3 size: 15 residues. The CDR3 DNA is TGTGCCAGCAGTGAAACCGGGACAGAGGGAAACACCATATATTTT. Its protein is CASSETGTEGNTIYF.

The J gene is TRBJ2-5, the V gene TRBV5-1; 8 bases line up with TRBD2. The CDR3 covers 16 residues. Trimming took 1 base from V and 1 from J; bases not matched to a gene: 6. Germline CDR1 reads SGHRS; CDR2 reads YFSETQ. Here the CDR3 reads CASSLLGAGVQETQYF. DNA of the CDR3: TGCGCCAGCAGCTTGTTAGGAGCGGGGGTCCAAGAGACCCAGTACTTC.

As DNA, the CDR3 is TGCGCCAGCAGCTGGGGGATTCAGGGGCGCCTGGCTTTCTTT. As protein: CASSWGIQGRLAFF. The V and J genes are TRBV5-1 and TRBJ1-1; maybe TRBD1 (6 bases). Trimming took off 3 bases at V and 11 bases at J, with 20 bases between the two ends. The CDR3 contains 14 residues. Germline V gene data show CDR1 as SGHRS and CDR2 as YFSETQ.

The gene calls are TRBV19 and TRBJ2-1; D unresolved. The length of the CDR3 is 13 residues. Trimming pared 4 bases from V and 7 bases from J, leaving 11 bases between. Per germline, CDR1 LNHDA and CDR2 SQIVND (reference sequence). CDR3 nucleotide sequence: TGTGCCAGTAGTACCTTAAACAAGAATGAGCAGTTCTTC. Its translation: CASSTLNKNEQFF.

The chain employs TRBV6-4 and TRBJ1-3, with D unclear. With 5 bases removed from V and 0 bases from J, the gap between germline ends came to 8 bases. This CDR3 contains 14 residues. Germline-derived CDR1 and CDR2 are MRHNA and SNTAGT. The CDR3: CASSPEISGNTIYF. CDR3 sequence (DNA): TGTGCCAGCAGTCCAGAAATCTCTGGAAACACCATATATTTT.

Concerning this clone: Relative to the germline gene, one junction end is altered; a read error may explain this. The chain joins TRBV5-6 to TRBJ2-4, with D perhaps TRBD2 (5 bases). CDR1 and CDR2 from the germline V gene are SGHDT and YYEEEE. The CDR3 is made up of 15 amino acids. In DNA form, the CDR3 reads TGTGCCAGCAGCCTGGGAAGGCTAGCCAAAAACAGTCAGTACTTC. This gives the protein CASSLGRLAKNSQYF.

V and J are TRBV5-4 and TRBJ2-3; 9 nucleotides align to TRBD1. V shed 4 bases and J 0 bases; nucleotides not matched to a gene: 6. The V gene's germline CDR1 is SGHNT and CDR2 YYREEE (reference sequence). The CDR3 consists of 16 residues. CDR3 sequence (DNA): TGTGCCAGCAGCGAAGCCGGGACAGGGAGCACAGATACGCAGTATTTT. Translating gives CASSEAGTGSTDTQYF. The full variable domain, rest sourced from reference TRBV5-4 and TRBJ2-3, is ETGVTQSPTHLIKTRGQQVTLRCSSQSGHNTVSWYQQALGQGPQFIFQYYREEENGRGNFPPRFSGLQFPNYSSELNVNALELDDSALYLCASSEAGTGSTDTQYFGPGTRLTVL.

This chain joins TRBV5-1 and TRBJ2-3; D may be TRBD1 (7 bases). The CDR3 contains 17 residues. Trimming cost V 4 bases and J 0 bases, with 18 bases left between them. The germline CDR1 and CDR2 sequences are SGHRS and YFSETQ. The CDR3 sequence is CASSPPLQGTSTDTQYF. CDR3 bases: TGCGCCAGCAGCCCACCCTTACAGGGGACTAGCACAGATACGCAGTATTTT.

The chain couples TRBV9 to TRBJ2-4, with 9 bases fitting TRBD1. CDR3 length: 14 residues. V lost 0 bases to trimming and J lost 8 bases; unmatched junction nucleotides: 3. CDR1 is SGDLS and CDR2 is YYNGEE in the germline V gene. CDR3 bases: TGTGCCAGCAGCGTAGGGACAGGGGTGGACATTCAGTACTTC. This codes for CASSVGTGVDIQYF. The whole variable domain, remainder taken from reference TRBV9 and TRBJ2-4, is DSGVTQTPKHLITATGQRVTLRCSPRSGDLSVYWYQQSLDQGLQFLIQYYNGEERAKGNILERFSAQQFPDLHSELNLSSLELGDSALYFCASSVGTGVDIQYFGAGTRLSVL.

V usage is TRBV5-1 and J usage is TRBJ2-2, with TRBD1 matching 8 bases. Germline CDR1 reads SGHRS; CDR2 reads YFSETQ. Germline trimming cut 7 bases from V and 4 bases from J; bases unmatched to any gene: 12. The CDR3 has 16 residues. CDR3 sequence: CASGLGQGYFTGELFF. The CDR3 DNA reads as TGCGCCAGCGGCCTCGGACAGGGATACTTCACCGGGGAGCTGTTTTTT.

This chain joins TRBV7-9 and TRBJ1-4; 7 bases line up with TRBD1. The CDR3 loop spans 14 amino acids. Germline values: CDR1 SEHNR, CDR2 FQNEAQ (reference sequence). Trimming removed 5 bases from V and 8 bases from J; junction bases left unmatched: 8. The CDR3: CASSQGGGKEKLFF. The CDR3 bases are TGTGCCAGCAGCCAGGGGGGCGGAAAGGAAAAACTGTTTTTT.

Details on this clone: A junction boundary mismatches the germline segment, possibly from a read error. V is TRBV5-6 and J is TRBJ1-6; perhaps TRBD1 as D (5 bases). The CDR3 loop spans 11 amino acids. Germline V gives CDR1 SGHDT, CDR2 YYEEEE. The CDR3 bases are TGTGCCAGCAGCTTGTATGCGGACATCAACTTT. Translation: CASSLYADINF.

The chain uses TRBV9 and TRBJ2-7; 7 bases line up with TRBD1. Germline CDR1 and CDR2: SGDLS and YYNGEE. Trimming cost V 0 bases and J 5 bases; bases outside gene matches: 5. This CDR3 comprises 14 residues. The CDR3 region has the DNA TGTGCCAGCAGCGTAGGGGACAGTGTCAACGAGCAGTACTTC. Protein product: CASSVGDSVNEQYF.

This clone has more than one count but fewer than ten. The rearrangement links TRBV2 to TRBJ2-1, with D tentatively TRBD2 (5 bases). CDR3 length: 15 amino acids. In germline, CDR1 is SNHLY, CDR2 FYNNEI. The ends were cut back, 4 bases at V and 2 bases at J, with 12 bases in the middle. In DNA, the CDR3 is TGTGCCAGCAGTGCAATGGGAGACACCTACAATGAGCAGTTCTTC. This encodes CASSAMGDTYNEQFF.

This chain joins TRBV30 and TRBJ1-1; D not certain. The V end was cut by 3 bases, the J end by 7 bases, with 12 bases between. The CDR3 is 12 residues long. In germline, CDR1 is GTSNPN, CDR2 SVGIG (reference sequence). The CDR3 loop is CAWSDAAHEAFF. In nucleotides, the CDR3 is TGTGCCTGGAGCGACGCAGCGCATGAAGCTTTCTTT.

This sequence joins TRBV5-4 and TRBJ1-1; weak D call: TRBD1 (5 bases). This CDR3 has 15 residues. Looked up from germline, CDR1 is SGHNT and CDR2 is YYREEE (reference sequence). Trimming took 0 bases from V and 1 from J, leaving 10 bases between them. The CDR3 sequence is CASSLAGGRNTEAFF. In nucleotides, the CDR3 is TGTGCCAGCAGCTTGGCCGGGGGAAGGAACACTGAAGCTTTCTTT.

The CDR3 sequence: CASSNSGTGNGYTF. CDR3 in DNA: TGTGCCAGCAGCAACTCCGGGACAGGGAACGGCTACACCTTC. The genes are TRBV21-1 and TRBJ1-2; TRBD1 is the table's D call and was not checked against the DNA. TRBV21-1 corresponds to a pseudogene. The length of the CDR3 is 14 residues.

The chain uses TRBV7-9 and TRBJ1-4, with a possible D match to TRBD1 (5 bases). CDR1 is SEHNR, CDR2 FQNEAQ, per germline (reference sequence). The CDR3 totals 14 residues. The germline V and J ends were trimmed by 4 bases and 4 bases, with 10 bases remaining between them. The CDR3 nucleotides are TGTGCCAGCAGCTCGGGACTGAGTAATGAAAAACTGTTTTTT. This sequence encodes CASSSGLSNEKLFF.

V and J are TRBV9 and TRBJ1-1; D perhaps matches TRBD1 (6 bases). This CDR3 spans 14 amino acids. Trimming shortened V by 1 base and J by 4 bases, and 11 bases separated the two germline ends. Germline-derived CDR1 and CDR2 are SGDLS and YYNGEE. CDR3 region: CASSVSGVGTEAFF. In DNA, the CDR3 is TGTGCCAGCAGCGTATCAGGGGTGGGCACTGAAGCTTTCTTT.

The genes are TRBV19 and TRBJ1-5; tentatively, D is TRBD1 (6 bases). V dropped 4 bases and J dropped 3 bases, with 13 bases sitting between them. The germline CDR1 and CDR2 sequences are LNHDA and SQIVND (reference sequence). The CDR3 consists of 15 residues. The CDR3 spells CASSTTGTHNQPQHF. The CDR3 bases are TGTGCCAGTAGTACAACCGGGACACACAATCAGCCCCAGCATTTT.

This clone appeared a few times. CDR3 sequence: CASSSWTEAISYEQYF. As DNA, the CDR3 is TGTGCCAGCAGTTCCTGGACAGAAGCTATTTCCTACGAGCAGTACTTC. The rearrangement links TRBV27 to TRBJ2-7; TRBD1 might be the D (6 bases). V lost 4 bases and J lost 1, with 17 bases in between. CDR3 length equals 16 residues. Per the germline V gene, CDR1 is MNHEY and CDR2 is SMNVEV (reference sequence).